Included here is one TCR beta chain sequence, with context. Its antigen is not yet known. Within one base of it there is no much larger clone, and no base qualities were kept. The library was built by means of the immunoSEQ multiplex PCR assay. For the multiplex PCR, a mixture combining 60 forward primers for TCR Vbeta segments and 13 reverse primers for TCR Jbeta segments was used. A multiplex PCR assay on genomic DNA amplified the CDR3 region of rearranged TCR beta genes. The Illumina HiSeq System was used to sequence the amplified TCR beta libraries as 87-base-pair reads. The published analysis was carried out like this. A later analysis tallied roughly 76 million unique TCR beta chains across the 660 or so repertoires, and approximately 9.9 million of those chains were shared by two or more donors. To remove PCR and sequencing errors, raw reads were error-corrected and collapsed into unique sequences using a nearest-neighbor algorithm that merged closely related sequences. To assign V, D and J gene segments, CDR3 sequences were aligned to IMGT reference sequences. For a sequence to be retained, a match of at least six nucleotides to both a V gene segment and a J gene segment was required. A rearrangement counted as productive if the CDR3 had no stop codons and remained in frame with V and J, and every other rearrangement counted as non-productive. CDR3 was defined according to IMGT convention as the region running from the second conserved V-encoded cysteine to the conserved J-encoded phenylalanine. The earlier analysis of some 580 of the donors excluded any sequence lacking an unambiguous match to a single V gene segment. In an earlier analysis of several hundred of the donors, V segments were called functional above 56.7% productive rearrangements and were called segregating when the between-donor standard deviation exceeded 5%. To diagnose cytomegalovirus status from the catalog of TCR beta chain sequences, a statistical classification framework was built. In a later analysis, V and J genes were assigned by comparing TCR nucleotide sequences against IMGT/GENE-DB human TR gene sequences. The TCRdist pipeline was used in a later analysis to assign CDR3 sequences and most-parsimonious VDJ recombination scenarios. In a later analysis, each TCR beta chain was defined by its CDR3 amino acid sequence together with its V-gene family, and reads without a unique V-gene family were excluded. A later analysis removed 592 highly shared, low-generation-probability nucleotide sequences to deal with suspected cross-contamination and a sequencing artifact. For each public chain, a later analysis derived a clonal expansion index from normalized ranks of inferred template counts within each repertoire. Generation probabilities in a later analysis came from a VDJ recombination model fitted to out-of-frame rearrangements, and those results were checked against IGoR. Hypergeometric tests were used in a later analysis to score TCR-TCR, TCR-HLA and TCR-CMV co-occurrence, with a repertoire-size bias correction applied to the TCR pairs. In a later analysis, false discovery rates were estimated by permuting HLA or CMV assignments 20 times. A later analysis grouped co-occurring TCRs with DBSCAN, adding TCRdist sequence similarity when clustering within HLA-allele-positive subsets. Repertoires with fewer than 30,000 or more than 120,000 public chains, plus five repertoires with anomalous nucleotide sharing, were excluded from co-occurrence clustering. Entries here come from immuneACCESS through TCRdb and include only in-frame sequences with V and J called. Some clones fail to appear in such tables; in the studies checked, an unresolved V gene covers under half of the shortfall, and the cause of the remainder is unknown. V and J calls and clone size come straight from that table; D and trimming were deduced from the DNA. The sample table lists 150,000 or so clones, 74% of them with a count of one. The ten largest clones represent about 2% of the sample.

The data stem from a study of cytomegalovirus exposure and HLA in healthy donors (dated by TCRdb to about 2017). Broadly, across the study: According to an earlier analysis of 587 of the donors, about 179 million T cells yielded over 100 million unique TCR beta sequences and about 300 Gb of sequence data. A separate validation cohort of about 110 different subjects was used in addition to the roughly 620-subject first cohort. Alongside the repertoire data, information on donor age, sex, ethnicity and CMV serostatus was compiled. The number of typed donors differed by locus: roughly 629-630 for A, B, C, DRB1 and DQB1; some 500 for DQA1; 600 to 610 for DPA1; and roughly 450 for DPB1. To predict cytomegalovirus infection status, the study combined high-throughput TCR immunosequencing, statistical association of individual TCRs with disease status, and machine learning. HLA typing included class I and class II loci at four-digit resolution. To study patterns of TCR occurrence, a later analysis re-analyzed previously published TCR beta repertoires from just over 650 donors and added high-resolution HLA genotyping. Genome-wide SNP genotypes for about three fifths of the roughly 670 donors were used in a later genetic analysis, which treated that subset as a discovery cohort. The study aimed to test whether cataloging public T cell receptors could reveal signatures of past pathogen exposure. An early release that covered approximately 600 HLA-typed donors contained 250 to 350 gigabases of sequencing data and approximately 85 million unique TCR sequences. Using immunosequencing, the study profiled T cell repertoires from roughly 650 subjects and related those repertoires to cytomegalovirus serostatus. The genetic ancestry cluster associated with self-reported Caucasian donors included about 84% of the 398 genotyped donors. Among around 400 genotyped donors of the cohort, an average of about 240,000 unique TCR beta nucleotide sequences were sequenced per donor, around 20% of them non-productive. All discovery cohort repertoires had been generated using a single sequencing platform. An earlier analysis of 450 to 750 of the donors used high-throughput TCR beta sequencing to judge whether each TCR beta V gene segment behaved as functional or pseudogenic. The later analysis used no new phenotypic data to find candidate immune exposures, relying instead on TCR beta sequences and their occurrence across donors. A handful of DR-DQ haplotypes were handled as single units for association and clustering because linkage in the cohort was strong.

In total, roughly 670 healthy bone marrow donors made up the cohort. At the time of sampling, all cohort members were nominally healthy, though unrecorded immune exposures were likely present. The donor tested CMV seronegative, placing the donor among the 350 to 400 seronegative members of the cohort. A peripheral blood sample was provided by each donor, and peripheral blood mononuclear cells were used for TCR beta sequencing. The Qiagen DNeasy Blood Extraction Kit was used to extract genomic DNA from the blood cell samples. The paper as a whole reports these results and caveats: The presence/absence analyses assumed that sequencing depth was roughly uniform across donors, and that assumption may not be true. In a later analysis, HLA-associated TCR beta chains showed more clonal expansion and lower generation probabilities than non-associated chains that were equally common. A later genetic analysis reported fewer N-insertions in productive TCRs among donors in an Asian-associated ancestry cluster than the approximately 670-donor mean. The earlier analysis of 587 of the donors excluded roughly 17 rarely observed V segments, including chromosome 9 orphons, because counts were too low. The only immune exposure information available for the cohort was CMV serostatus. The sequencing pipeline was judged likely to have produced a cluster of highly shared sequence variants as a technical artifact. According to a later analysis, most CMV-associated TCR beta chains appeared to be HLA-restricted, and the HLA associations seemed to be driven largely by CMV exposure. Across donors, most TCR sequences were observed very rarely, whereas some public TCRs were present in many individuals. The study listed 164 TCR beta chains as associated with cytomegalovirus. In a later analysis, the rate of TCR association differed among HLA loci, with DRB1 alleles having the most associated TCRs and HLA-C alleles having the fewest. V-gene and J-gene trimming of TCR beta chains was associated with a missense DCLRE1C variant in a later genetic analysis, and the association was replicated in an independent cohort. When HLA alleles, especially DR and DQ, strongly co-occurred, attributing TCR associations to individual alleles was difficult. An earlier analysis of around 500 of the donors showed that most TCR beta V segments appeared in productive rearrangements either about 87% or about 30% of the time, which broadly matched IMGT annotations. Several of the top co-occurrence clusters appeared to be linked to parvovirus B19, influenza, CMV and Epstein-Barr virus, according to a later analysis. Because HLA typing was unavailable for some donors at each locus, only the typed subset was used in association tests. A further reported finding was that TCR beta sequences accurately predicted the HLA-A and HLA-B alleles for most subjects in the first cohort. In vitro tests confirmed that three of the cytomegalovirus-associated TCR beta chains recognize cytomegalovirus antigens. Linkage disequilibrium might explain the correlated functional status among segregating V segments, but an unknown experimental factor could not be excluded. The 87-base-pair reads could not distinguish some IMGT-functional V segments, including TRBV6-2 and TRBV6-3, so those segments were excluded. At a false discovery rate of 0.05, a later analysis linked about 17,000 TCR beta sequences to specific HLA alleles. The authors suggested that the approach could potentially be extended to other disease states and immunological phenotypes. This cohort had only TCR beta chains sequenced, and the lack of alpha or paired-chain data limited which features could be detected. The classifier was reported to diagnose cytomegalovirus status with high specificity and sensitivity in both the original cohort and the validation cohort.

CDR1 and CDR2 are drawn from the germline V gene (reference sequence): WNHNN, SYGVQD. V was cut back by 7 bases and J by 1 base, leaving a gap of 11 bases between them. Its CDR3 holds 14 amino acids, cysteine through phenylalanine. The only DNA kept is the CDR3, 42 bases in frame from the first base. The receptor's source is a man between 25 and 39 years old in good health and CMV-seronegative. Source material: PBMCs. The rearrangement joined TRBV10-1 to TRBJ1-5; the D region possibly corresponds to TRBD1 (6 bases align). The DNA is TGCGCCAGCACTCCACAGGGAAGCAATCAGCCCCAGCATTTT. Translated, this is CASTPQGSNQPQHF.